This entry describes one TCR beta chain. CDR1 and CDR2 (germline): MDHEN, SYDVKM. The CDR3 is 16 residues long. Between the trimmed V and J ends, which lost 0 bases and 0 bases, there was a span of 8 bases. This entry belongs to a study of blood T cell repertoires in COVID-19. Profiling relied on immunoSEQ multiplex PCR, and the TCRdb table lists in-frame clones only, not all of them. The data show around 330,000 clones, roughly nine tenths seen once. V and J are TRBV28 and TRBJ2-2; D not certain. This clonotype originated in a man between 60 and 75 years old who had recovered from COVID-19. Sequenced sample: PBMCs or T cells enriched from blood (not recorded which). The CDR3 nucleotides read TGTGCCAGCAGTTTATGGACACTGTCGAACACCGGGGAGCTGTTTTTT. This encodes CASSLWTLSNTGELFF.